This TCR beta chain comes out of a study of early T cells in non-severe SARS-CoV-2 infection. In its sample, this clonotype was seen many times. The ends were cut back, 6 bases at V and 6 bases at J, with 15 bases in the middle. This CDR3 contains 13 residues. Germline V gives CDR1 MDHEN, CDR2 SYDVKM. Separate cDNA molecules each had unique molecular identifiers attached to them. MiXCR, applied by TCRdb to the 5' RACE reads, yields one record per CDR3 protein. The sample shows around 40,000 distinct CDR3 sequences, 5.5% to 7% of them seen only once. The TCR originated in an adult who was a healthcare worker with PCR-confirmed SARS-CoV-2 infection or an uninfected control (not recorded which). J is TRBJ2-7 and V is TRBV28; D is unclear. Source material: whole blood. CDR3 sequence (DNA): TGTGCCAGCAGCTCATTAGGACCCGGCGAGCAGTACTTC. Its translation: CASSSLGPGEQYF.